Listed below are T cell receptor beta chains from one sample, sequenced in a study of blood T cell repertoires in COVID-19. This table comes from immunoSEQ multiplex PCR, and its TCRdb copy is limited to in-frame clones, with some not included. The sample lists over 150,000 clones, 84% occurring once. Sequencing was performed on peripheral blood. All receptors come from a man younger than 35 with active or convalescent COVID-19. Both conserved end residues are part of each CDR3. A D gene is named only where the DNA matches it firmly. For some rows the clone size is stated as once, few or many, or as a class when expanded; others skip it.

j_gene: TRBJ1-5; v_gene: TRBV19; d_gene: TRBD1; abundance: NA; CDR3nt: TGTGCCAGTAGCACGACAGGGAATAGCAATCAGCCCCAGCATTTT; CDR3aa: CASSTTGNSNQPQHF
j_gene: TRBJ1-4; v_gene: TRBV28; d_gene: NA; abundance: once; CDR3nt: TGTGCCAGCAGTAGGACAGAAGTGTGGGAAAAACTGTTTTTT; CDR3aa: CASSRTEVWEKLFF
j_gene: TRBJ1-1; v_gene: TRBV3-1/TRBV3-2; d_gene: TRBD1; abundance: NA; CDR3nt: TGTGCCAGCAGCCAACCGGGACAGGGGGCTGCCGAAGCTTTCTTT; CDR3aa: CASSQPGQGAAEAFF
j_gene: TRBJ1-3; v_gene: TRBV6-5; d_gene: NA; abundance: NA; CDR3nt: TGTGCCAGCAGGCTCGGGGTCCTGCCTGGAAACACCATATATTTT; CDR3aa: CASRLGVLPGNTIYF
j_gene: TRBJ2-2; v_gene: TRBV3-1/TRBV3-2; d_gene: NA; abundance: few; CDR3nt: TGTGCCAGCAGCCAAGCGAGAACTGCTGGGGAGCTGTTTTTT; CDR3aa: CASSQARTAGELFF
j_gene: TRBJ2-2; v_gene: TRBV30; d_gene: NA; abundance: NA; CDR3nt: TGTGCCTGGAGTCCCGGGACTCATTCCACCGGGGAGCTGTTTTTT; CDR3aa: CAWSPGTHSTGELFF
j_gene: TRBJ2-7; v_gene: TRBV28; d_gene: TRBD2; abundance: once; CDR3nt: TGTGCCAGCAGTTCCCCTAGCGGAGTCTCCTACGAGCAGTACTTC; CDR3aa: CASSSPSGVSYEQYF
j_gene: TRBJ2-1; v_gene: TRBV30; d_gene: TRBD2; abundance: NA; CDR3nt: TGTGCCTGGAGTGGAGGAGGGAGGGCCAGAACGATCTTC; CDR3aa: CAWSGGGRARTIF
j_gene: TRBJ2-7; v_gene: TRBV6-2/TRBV6-3; d_gene: TRBD2; abundance: NA; CDR3nt: TGTGCCAGCAGCCGCGCCGGGACTACTAGCTACGAGCAGTACTTC; CDR3aa: CASSRAGTTSYEQYF
j_gene: TRBJ2-3; v_gene: TRBV5-1; d_gene: TRBD2; abundance: NA; CDR3nt: TGCGCCAGCAGCTTGGTACTAGCGGGGGGGACAGATACGCAGTATTTT; CDR3aa: CASSLVLAGGTDTQYF
j_gene: TRBJ2-1; v_gene: TRBV7-9; d_gene: NA; abundance: NA; CDR3nt: TGTGCCAGCAGCTCTTCAATCAAGAGCTCCTACAATGAGCAGTTCTTC; CDR3aa: CASSSSIKSSYNEQFF
j_gene: TRBJ2-7; v_gene: TRBV6-5; d_gene: TRBD2; abundance: NA; CDR3nt: TGTGCCAGCAGTTTGGAAGCGGGAGGACCCTACGAGCAGTACTTC; CDR3aa: CASSLEAGGPYEQYF
j_gene: TRBJ1-1; v_gene: TRBV18; d_gene: NA; abundance: NA; CDR3nt: TGTGCCAGCGGGGCGGACAGGAACACTGAAGCTTTCTTT; CDR3aa: CASGADRNTEAFF
j_gene: TRBJ2-7; v_gene: TRBV7-2; d_gene: NA; abundance: NA; CDR3nt: TGTGCCAGCAGCTTAGTACTCCTCTACGAGCAGTACTTC; CDR3aa: CASSLVLLYEQYF
j_gene: TRBJ2-1; v_gene: TRBV3-1/TRBV3-2; d_gene: NA; abundance: NA; CDR3nt: TGTGCCAGCAGCCAAGAAAGTATGCTAGCGAGTAATGAGCAGTTCTTC; CDR3aa: CASSQESMLASNEQFF
j_gene: TRBJ1-6; v_gene: TRBV15; d_gene: NA; abundance: NA; CDR3nt: TGTGCCACCAGTAAATCCAGGGGTCCCTATAATTCACCCCTCCACTTT; CDR3aa: CATSKSRGPYNSPLHF
j_gene: TRBJ2-1; v_gene: TRBV5-1; d_gene: NA; abundance: NA; CDR3nt: TGCGCCAGCAGCTCCCGACAGGGAGGCGATGAGCAGTTCTTC; CDR3aa: CASSSRQGGDEQFF
j_gene: TRBJ2-5; v_gene: TRBV3-1/TRBV3-2; d_gene: NA; abundance: NA; CDR3nt: TGTGCCAGCAGCCAAGGGGGCGCGGGGGCAGTCCAAGAGACCCAGTACTTC; CDR3aa: CASSQGGAGAVQETQYF
j_gene: TRBJ1-5; v_gene: TRBV1; d_gene: NA; abundance: NA; CDR3nt: TGCACCAGCAGCCAACACCTCCTGACAGGGTTCGATCAGCCCCAGCATTTT; CDR3aa: CTSSQHLLTGFDQPQHF
j_gene: TRBJ2-3; v_gene: TRBV3-1/TRBV3-2; d_gene: NA; abundance: NA; CDR3nt: TGTGCCAGCAGCCAATCCGCAGATACGCAGTATTTT; CDR3aa: CASSQSADTQYF
j_gene: TRBJ2-3; v_gene: TRBV7-6; d_gene: NA; abundance: NA; CDR3nt: TGTGCCAGCAGCTCAAGACTGACTCGGGGTGGCACAGATACGCAGTATTTT; CDR3aa: CASSSRLTRGGTDTQYF
j_gene: TRBJ2-1; v_gene: TRBV11-2; d_gene: NA; abundance: NA; CDR3nt: TGTGCCAGCAGCTTAGACAGGATCGCCTACAATGAGCAGTTCTTC; CDR3aa: CASSLDRIAYNEQFF
j_gene: TRBJ1-2; v_gene: TRBV9; d_gene: NA; abundance: once; CDR3nt: TGTGCCAGCAGCGTAGTAGGGGTGCATGGCTACACCTTC; CDR3aa: CASSVVGVHGYTF
j_gene: TRBJ2-5; v_gene: TRBV11-2; d_gene: TRBD1; abundance: NA; CDR3nt: TGTGCCAGCAGCCCATTTGGACAGGGGGCGGTCGGGGAGACCCAGTACTTC; CDR3aa: CASSPFGQGAVGETQYF
j_gene: TRBJ2-1; v_gene: TRBV7-2; d_gene: NA; abundance: NA; CDR3nt: TGTGCCAGCAGCAGGGACGGGAGCTCCTACAATGAGCAGTTCTTC; CDR3aa: CASSRDGSSYNEQFF
j_gene: TRBJ1-6; v_gene: TRBV5-1; d_gene: NA; abundance: NA; CDR3nt: TGCGCCAGCAGCTTGACAGGGAATTCACCCCTCCACTTT; CDR3aa: CASSLTGNSPLHF
j_gene: TRBJ2-2; v_gene: TRBV7-3; d_gene: TRBD2; abundance: NA; CDR3nt: TGTGCCAGCAGCTGGGATAGCGGGAGTACCACCGGGGAGCTGTTTTTT; CDR3aa: CASSWDSGSTTGELFF
j_gene: TRBJ2-7; v_gene: TRBV5-6; d_gene: NA; abundance: NA; CDR3nt: TGTGCCAGCAGCTTGTCCACAGGGCCCACTTACGAGCAGTACTTC; CDR3aa: CASSLSTGPTYEQYF
j_gene: TRBJ2-1; v_gene: TRBV6-4; d_gene: TRBD2; abundance: NA; CDR3nt: TGTGCCAGCAGTGAGCGGGAGTACAATGAGCAGTTCTTC; CDR3aa: CASSEREYNEQFF